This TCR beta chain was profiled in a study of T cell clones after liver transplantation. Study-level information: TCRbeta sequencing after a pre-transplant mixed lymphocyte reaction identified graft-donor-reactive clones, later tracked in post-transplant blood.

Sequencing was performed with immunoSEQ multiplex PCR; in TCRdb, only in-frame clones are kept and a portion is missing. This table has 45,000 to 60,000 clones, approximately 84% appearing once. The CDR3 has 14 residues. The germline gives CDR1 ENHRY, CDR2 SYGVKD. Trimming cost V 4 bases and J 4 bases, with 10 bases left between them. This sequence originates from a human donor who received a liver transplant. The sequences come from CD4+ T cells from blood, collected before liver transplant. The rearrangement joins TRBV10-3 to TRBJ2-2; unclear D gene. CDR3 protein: CAISVWPVTGELFF. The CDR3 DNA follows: TGTGCCATCAGTGTTTGGCCCGTCACCGGGGAGCTGTTTTTT.